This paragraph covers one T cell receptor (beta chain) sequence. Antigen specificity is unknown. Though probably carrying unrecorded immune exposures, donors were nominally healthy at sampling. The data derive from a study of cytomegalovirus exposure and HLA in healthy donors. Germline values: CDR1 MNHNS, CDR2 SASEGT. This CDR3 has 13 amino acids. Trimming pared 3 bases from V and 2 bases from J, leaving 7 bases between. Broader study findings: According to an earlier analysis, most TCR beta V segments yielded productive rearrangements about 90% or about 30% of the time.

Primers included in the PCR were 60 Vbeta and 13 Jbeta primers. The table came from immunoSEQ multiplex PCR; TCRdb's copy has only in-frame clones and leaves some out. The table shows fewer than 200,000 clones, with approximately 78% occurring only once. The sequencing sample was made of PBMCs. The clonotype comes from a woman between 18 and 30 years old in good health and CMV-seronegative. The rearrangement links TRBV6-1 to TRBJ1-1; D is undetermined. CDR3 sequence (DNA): TGTGCCAGCAGTGAGAGGGCTAACACTGAAGCTTTCTTT. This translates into CASSERANTEAFF.